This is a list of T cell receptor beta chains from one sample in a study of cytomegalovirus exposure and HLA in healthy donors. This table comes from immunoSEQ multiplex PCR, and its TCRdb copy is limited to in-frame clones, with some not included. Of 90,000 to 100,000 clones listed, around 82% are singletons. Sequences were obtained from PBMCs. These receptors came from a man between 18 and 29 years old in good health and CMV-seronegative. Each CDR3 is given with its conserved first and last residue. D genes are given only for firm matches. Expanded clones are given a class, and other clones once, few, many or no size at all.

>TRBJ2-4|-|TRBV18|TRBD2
TGTGCCAGCTCACCTCTGACTAGCGGGGGGGCCTCAAGTCAGTACTTC
CASSPLTSGGASSQYF
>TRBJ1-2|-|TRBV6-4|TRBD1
TGTGCCAGCAGTCAGGACAGGGATGAGGCCTATGGCTACACCTTC
CASSQDRDEAYGYTF
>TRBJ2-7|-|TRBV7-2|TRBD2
TGTGCCAGCAGCTTAGTCTCCGGGGGGGCCGGGGAGCAGTACTTC
CASSLVSGGAGEQYF
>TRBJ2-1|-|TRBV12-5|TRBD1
TGTGCTAGTGGTTTTTCGGGACAGGGGATCTCGGCTGAGCAGTTCTTC
CASGFSGQGISAEQFF
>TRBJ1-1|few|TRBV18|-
TGTGCCAGCTCACCATATAAACCCCCCCACAGGGTGAACACTGAAGCTTTCTTT
CASSPYKPPHRVNTEAFF
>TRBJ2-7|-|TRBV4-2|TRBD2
TGTGCCAGCAGCCAAGATGCTAGCGGGGCCAGCTACGAGCAGTACTTC
CASSQDASGASYEQYF
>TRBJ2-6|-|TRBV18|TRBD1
TGTGCCAGCTCACCTCACCCCCCCGACAGGGTCCTTAGCTCTGGGGCCAACGTCCTGACTTTC
CASSPHPPDRVLSSGANVLTF
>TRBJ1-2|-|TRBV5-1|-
TGCGCCAGCAGTCGGGTGGAGGAGCCGGGGTATGGCTACACCTTC
CASSRVEEPGYGYTF
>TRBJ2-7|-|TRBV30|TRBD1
TGTGCCGCCCTCCGGGACAGCTCCTACGAGCAGTACTTC
CAALRDSSYEQYF
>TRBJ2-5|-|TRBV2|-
TGTGCCAGCAGTGAGGGAGGGGGAGAGACCCAGTACTTC
CASSEGGGETQYF
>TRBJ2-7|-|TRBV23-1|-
TGCGCCAGCACTCGGACGGGGGGCGGCGAGCAGTACTTC
CASTRTGGGEQYF
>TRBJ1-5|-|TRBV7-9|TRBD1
TGTGCCAGCAGCTTAGGGACAGGGGATTTACGCAATCAGCCCCAGCATTTT
CASSLGTGDLRNQPQHF
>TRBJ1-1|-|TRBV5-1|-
TGCGCCAGCAGCTACACAGGGAACACTGAAGCTTTCTTT
CASSYTGNTEAFF
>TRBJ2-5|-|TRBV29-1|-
TGCAGCGTTGAAGTCGGGGAGACCCAGTACTTC
CSVEVGETQYF
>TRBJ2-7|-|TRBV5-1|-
TGCGCCAGCAGCTTTAAAGCGGACTCCACCTACGAGCAGTACTTC
CASSFKADSTYEQYF
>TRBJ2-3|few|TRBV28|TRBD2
TGTGCCAGCAGCCAGGGACTAGCGGGAGATACGCAGTATTTT
CASSQGLAGDTQYF
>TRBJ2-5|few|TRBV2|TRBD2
TGTGCCAGCATCACCCCAGCGGGGCAAGAGACCCAGTACTTC
CASITPAGQETQYF
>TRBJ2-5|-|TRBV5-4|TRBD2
TGTGCCAGCAGCGTTCGACTAGCGGGGGACGAGACCCAGTACTTC
CASSVRLAGDETQYF
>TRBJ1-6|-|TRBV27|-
TGTGCCAGCAGTTTAGCAGGGGAAGGTGGTAATTCACCCCTCCACTTT
CASSLAGEGGNSPLHF
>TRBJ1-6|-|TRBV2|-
TGTGCCAGCACAAGCTTCAGGGAAAATTCACCCCTCCACTTT
CASTSFRENSPLHF
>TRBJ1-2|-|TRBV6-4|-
TGTGCCAGCAGTGACTCATCAGGTTACTCTGGCTACACCTTC
CASSDSSGYSGYTF
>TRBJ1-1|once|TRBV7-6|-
TGTGCCAGCAGCTTAGGCCGCTATGAGGGTGAAGCTTTCTTT
CASSLGRYEGEAFF
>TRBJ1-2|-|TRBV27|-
TGTGCCAGCAGCGACACAGAAGGGGGCTATGGCTACACCTTC
CASSDTEGGYGYTF
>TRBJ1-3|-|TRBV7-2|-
TGTGCCAGCAGGGACAGCTCTGGAAACACCATATATTTT
CASRDSSGNTIYF
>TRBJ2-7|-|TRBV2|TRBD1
TGTGCTTGGACAGGGATCCTTTCCTACGAGCAGTACTTC
CAWTGILSYEQYF
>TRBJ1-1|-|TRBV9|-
TGTGCCAGCAGCGTATGGCGGGGCACTGAAGCTTTCTTT
CASSVWRGTEAFF
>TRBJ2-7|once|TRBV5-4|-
TGTGCCAGCAGCTCGTCTGGGCAGGGGCGTTACGAGCAGTACTTC
CASSSSGQGRYEQYF
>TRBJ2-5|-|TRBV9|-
TGTGCCAGCAGCGTAAGATCCACAGACCAAGAGACCCAGTACTTC
CASSVRSTDQETQYF
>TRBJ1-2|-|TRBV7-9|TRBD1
TGTGCCAGCAGCGCGAGGACAGGGCCGCAGGGCTACACCTTC
CASSARTGPQGYTF
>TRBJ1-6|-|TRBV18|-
TGTGCCAGCTCAGTTGGTTCAGGGCTTCAGTCACCCCTCCACTTT
CASSVGSGLQSPLHF
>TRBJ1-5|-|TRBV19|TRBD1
TGTGCCAGTAGTCCTACAGGGGGCAATCAGCCCCAGCATTTT
CASSPTGGNQPQHF
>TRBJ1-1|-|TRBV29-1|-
TGCAGCGTTTTTGACACGAACACTGAAGCTTTCTTT
CSVFDTNTEAFF
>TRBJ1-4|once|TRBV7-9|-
TGTGCCAGCAGCAGAACGACAGAAGAAAAACTGTTTTTT
CASSRTTEEKLFF
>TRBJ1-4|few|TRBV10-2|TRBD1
TGCGCCAGCAGGGCGGGACAGGAATATAATGAAAAACTGTTTTTT
CASRAGQEYNEKLFF
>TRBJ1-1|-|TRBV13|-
TGTGCCAGCAGCTCCATTGAGGACACTGAAGCTTTCTTT
CASSSIEDTEAFF
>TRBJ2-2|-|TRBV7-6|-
TGTGCCAGCAGCTCAACCTGGGCAACCGGGGAGCTGTTTTTT
CASSSTWATGELFF
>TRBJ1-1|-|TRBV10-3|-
TGTGCCATCAGTGAGTCTAGGGTCCGCAGGGCAAGTGAAGCTTTCTTT
CAISESRVRRASEAFF
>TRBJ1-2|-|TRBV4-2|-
TGTGCCAGCAGCCAGCCCTTGGGGGACTCTAACTATGGCTACACCTTC
CASSQPLGDSNYGYTF
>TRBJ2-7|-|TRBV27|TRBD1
TGTGCCAGCAGTCTAAGGTCGGTAGGGACAGACGAGCAGTACTTC
CASSLRSVGTDEQYF
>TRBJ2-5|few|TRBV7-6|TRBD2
TGTGCCAGCAGCTTAGAGGTGCTAGCGGCTGAAGAGACCCAGTACTTC
CASSLEVLAAEETQYF
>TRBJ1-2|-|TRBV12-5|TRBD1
TGTGCTAGTGGGACAGGGGGAATCGGCTACACCTTC
CASGTGGIGYTF
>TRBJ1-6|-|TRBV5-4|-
TGTGCCAGCAGATCCGACTTACCCAATTCACCCCTCCACTTT
CASRSDLPNSPLHF
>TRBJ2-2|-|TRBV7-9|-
TGTGCCAGCAGCTTTATGGAAGGCGGCACCGGGGAGCTGTTTTTT
CASSFMEGGTGELFF
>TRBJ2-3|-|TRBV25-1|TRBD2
TGTGCCAGCAGTGTTTCCTCCAGCGGGGGTCCAGGGCAGTATTTT
CASSVSSSGGPGQYF
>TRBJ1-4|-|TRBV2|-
TGTGCCAGCAGTCGAGGGCGGGCGGGAGAGGAAAAACTGTTTTTT
CASSRGRAGEEKLFF
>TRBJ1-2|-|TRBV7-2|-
TGTGCCAGCAGCTTACCGGGACATTACTATGGCTACACCTTC
CASSLPGHYYGYTF
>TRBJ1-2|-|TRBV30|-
TGTGCCTGGACCCCAGGGGCGGTTTTGGTCTATGGCTACACCTTC
CAWTPGAVLVYGYTF
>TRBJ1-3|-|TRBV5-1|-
TGCGCCAGCAGCACTGTAACAGGGTCTGGAAACACCATATATTTT
CASSTVTGSGNTIYF
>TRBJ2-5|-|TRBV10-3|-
TGTGCCATCACGGAGGCAGGAGACCAAGAGACCCAGTACTTC
CAITEAGDQETQYF
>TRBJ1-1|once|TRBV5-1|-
TGCGCCAGCAGCTTGGAGGCGGGGGCCGGGTCTGAAGCTTTCTTT
CASSLEAGAGSEAFF
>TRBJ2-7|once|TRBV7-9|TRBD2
TGTGCCAGCAGCTTAGATAGCGGGGTCAATACCTACGAGCAGTACTTC
CASSLDSGVNTYEQYF
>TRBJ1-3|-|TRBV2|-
TGTGCCAGCACCCCAATCTCTGGAAACACCATATATTTT
CASTPISGNTIYF
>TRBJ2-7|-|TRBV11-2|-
TGTGCCAGCAGCTTAGGGTTGGGGCTCTCCTACGAGCAGTACTTC
CASSLGLGLSYEQYF
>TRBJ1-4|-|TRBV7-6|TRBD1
TGTGCCAGCAGCTTAGGGGCCGGGACAGCCTCTGAAAAACTGTTTTTT
CASSLGAGTASEKLFF
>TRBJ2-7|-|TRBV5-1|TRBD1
TGCGCCAGCAGTCTGTCAGGGGGAACCTACGAGCAGTACTTC
CASSLSGGTYEQYF